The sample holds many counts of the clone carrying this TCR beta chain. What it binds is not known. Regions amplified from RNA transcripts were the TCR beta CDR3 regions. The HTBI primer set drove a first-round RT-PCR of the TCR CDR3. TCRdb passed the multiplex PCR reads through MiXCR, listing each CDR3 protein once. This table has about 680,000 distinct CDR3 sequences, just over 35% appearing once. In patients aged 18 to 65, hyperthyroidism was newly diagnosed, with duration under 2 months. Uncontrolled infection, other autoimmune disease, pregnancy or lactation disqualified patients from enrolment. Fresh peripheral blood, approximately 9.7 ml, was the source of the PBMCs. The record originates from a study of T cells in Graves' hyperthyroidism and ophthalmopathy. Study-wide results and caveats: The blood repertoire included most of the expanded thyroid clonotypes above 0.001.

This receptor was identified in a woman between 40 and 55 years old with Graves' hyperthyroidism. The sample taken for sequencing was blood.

CDR3: CASSVEDLGYTIYF. CDR3 nucleotide sequence: TGTGCCAGCAGCGTAGAGGACCTTGGCTACACCATATATTTT. V usage is TRBV9 and J usage is TRBJ1-3; D unclear. With 0 bases removed from V and 8 bases from J, the gap between germline ends came to 12 bases. Germline lookup yields CDR1 SGDLS and CDR2 YYNGEE. CDR3 length: 14 residues.